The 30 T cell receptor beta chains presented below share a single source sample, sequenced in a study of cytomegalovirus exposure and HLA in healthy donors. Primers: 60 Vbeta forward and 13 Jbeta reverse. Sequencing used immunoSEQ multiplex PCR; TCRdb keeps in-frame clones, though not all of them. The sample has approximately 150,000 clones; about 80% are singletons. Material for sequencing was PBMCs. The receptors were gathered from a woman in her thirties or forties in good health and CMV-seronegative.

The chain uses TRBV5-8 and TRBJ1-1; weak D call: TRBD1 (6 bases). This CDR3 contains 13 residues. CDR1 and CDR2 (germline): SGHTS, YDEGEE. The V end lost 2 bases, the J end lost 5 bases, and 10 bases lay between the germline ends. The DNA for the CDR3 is TGTGCCAGCAGCTTTCAGGGGAGAACTGAAGCTTTCTTT. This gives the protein CASSFQGRTEAFF.

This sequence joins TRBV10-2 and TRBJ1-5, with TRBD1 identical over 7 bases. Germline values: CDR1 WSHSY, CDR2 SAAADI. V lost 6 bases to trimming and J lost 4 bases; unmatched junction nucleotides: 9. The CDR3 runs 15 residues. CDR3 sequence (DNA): TGCGCCAGCAGGCCGGGACAGAGTAATAATCAGCCCCAGCATTTT. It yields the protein CASRPGQSNNQPQHF.

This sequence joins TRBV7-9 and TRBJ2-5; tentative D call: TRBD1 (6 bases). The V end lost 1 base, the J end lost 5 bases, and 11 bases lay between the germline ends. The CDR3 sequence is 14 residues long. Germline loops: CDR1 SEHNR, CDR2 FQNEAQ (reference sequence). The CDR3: CASSLGGGAETQYF. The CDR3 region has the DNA TGTGCCAGCAGCTTAGGAGGGGGAGCGGAGACCCAGTACTTC.

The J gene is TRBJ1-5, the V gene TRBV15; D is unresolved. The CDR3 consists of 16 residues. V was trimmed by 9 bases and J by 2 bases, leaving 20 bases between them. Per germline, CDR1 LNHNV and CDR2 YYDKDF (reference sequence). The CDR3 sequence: CATKEGGTFGNQPQHF. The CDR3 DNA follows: TGTGCCACAAAAGAGGGCGGCACATTTGGCAATCAGCCCCAGCATTTT.

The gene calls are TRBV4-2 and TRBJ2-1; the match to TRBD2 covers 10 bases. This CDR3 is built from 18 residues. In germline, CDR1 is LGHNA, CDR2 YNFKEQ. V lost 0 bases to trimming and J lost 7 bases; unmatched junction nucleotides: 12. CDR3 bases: TGTGCCAGCAGCCAAGAAAGTCAAAAAGCGGGAGGGGTAAATGAGCAGTTCTTC. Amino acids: CASSQESQKAGGVNEQFF.

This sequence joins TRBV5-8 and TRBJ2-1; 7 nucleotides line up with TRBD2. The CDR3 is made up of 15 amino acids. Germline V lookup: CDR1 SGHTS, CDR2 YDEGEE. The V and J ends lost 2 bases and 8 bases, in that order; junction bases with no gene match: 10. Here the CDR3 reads CASSFQTSNGHEQFF. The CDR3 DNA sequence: TGTGCCAGCAGCTTCCAGACTAGCAACGGCCATGAGCAGTTCTTC.

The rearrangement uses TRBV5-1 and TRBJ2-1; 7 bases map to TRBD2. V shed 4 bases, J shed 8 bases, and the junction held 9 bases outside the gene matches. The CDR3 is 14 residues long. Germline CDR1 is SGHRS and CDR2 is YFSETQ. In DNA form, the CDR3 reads TGCGCCAGCAGCGACTGGACTAGTCTCGATGAGCAGTTCTTC. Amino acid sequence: CASSDWTSLDEQFF.

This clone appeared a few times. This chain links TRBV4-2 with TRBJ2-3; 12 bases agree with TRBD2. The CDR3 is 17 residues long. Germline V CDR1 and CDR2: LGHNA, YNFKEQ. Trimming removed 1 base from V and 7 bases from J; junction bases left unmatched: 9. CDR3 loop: CASSQGTGTSGLYTQYF. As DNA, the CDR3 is TGTGCCAGCAGCCAAGGAACCGGGACTAGCGGGCTTTATACGCAGTATTTT.

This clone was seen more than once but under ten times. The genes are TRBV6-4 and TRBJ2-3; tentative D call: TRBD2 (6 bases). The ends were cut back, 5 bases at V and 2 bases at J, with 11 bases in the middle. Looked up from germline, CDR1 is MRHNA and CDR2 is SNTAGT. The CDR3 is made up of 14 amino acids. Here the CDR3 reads CASSQTRDTDTQYF. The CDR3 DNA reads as TGTGCCAGCAGTCAGACTAGGGACACAGATACGCAGTATTTT.

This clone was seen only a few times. CDR3 in DNA: TGTGCCAGCAGCTTACAAGGGGGGGGCGAGCAGTACTTC. It specifies CASSLQGGGEQYF. The V and J genes are TRBV7-2 and TRBJ2-7; D possibly corresponds to TRBD2 (7 bases). Germline V lookup: CDR1 SGHTA, CDR2 FQGNSA. CDR3 size: 13 residues. Trimming left V 2 bases short and J 6 bases short, with 11 bases between.

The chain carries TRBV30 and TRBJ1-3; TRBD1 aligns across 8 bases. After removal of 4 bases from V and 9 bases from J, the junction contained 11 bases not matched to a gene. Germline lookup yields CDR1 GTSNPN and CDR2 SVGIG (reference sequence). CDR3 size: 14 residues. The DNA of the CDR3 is TGTGCCTGGAATGACAGGGGCGAGAGGGGCACCATATATTTT. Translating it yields CAWNDRGERGTIYF.

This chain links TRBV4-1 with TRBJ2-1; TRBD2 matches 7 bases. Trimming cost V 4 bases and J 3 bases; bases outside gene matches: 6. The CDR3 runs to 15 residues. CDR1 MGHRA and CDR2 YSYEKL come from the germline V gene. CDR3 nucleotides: TGCGCCAGCAGCCCTCGGACTAGTAACTACAATGAGCAGTTCTTC. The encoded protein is CASSPRTSNYNEQFF.

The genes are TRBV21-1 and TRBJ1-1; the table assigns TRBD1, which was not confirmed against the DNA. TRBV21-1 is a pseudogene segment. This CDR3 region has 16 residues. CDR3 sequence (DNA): TGTGCCAGCAGCAAAAATGAGGACAGCAGATACACTGAAGCTTTCTTT. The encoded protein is CASSKNEDSRYTEAFF.

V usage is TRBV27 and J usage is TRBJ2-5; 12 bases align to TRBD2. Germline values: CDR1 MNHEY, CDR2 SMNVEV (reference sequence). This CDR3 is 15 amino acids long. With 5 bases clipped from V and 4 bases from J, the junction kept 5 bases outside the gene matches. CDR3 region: CASSRTSGVAETQYF. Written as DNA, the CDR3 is TGTGCCAGCAGTCGGACTAGCGGGGTCGCAGAGACCCAGTACTTC.

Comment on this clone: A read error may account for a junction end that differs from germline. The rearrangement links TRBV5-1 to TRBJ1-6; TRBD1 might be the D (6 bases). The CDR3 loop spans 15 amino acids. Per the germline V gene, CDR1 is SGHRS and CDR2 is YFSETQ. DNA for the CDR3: TGTGCCAGCAGCCGCGACAGGTGGCAAGGTTCACCCCTCCACTTT. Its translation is CASSRDRWQGSPLHF.

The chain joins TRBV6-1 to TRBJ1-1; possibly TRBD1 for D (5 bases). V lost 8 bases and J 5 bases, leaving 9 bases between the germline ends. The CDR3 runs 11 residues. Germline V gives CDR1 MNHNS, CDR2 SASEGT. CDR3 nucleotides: TGTGCCAGCGGGGGGTATACTGAAGCTTTCTTT. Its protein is CASGGYTEAFF.

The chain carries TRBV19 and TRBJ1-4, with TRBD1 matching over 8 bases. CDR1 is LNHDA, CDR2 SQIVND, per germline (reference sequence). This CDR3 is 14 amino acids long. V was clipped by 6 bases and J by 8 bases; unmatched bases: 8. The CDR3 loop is CASRSGDRTEKLFF. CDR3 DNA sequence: TGTGCCAGTAGGAGCGGGGACAGGACAGAAAAACTGTTTTTT.

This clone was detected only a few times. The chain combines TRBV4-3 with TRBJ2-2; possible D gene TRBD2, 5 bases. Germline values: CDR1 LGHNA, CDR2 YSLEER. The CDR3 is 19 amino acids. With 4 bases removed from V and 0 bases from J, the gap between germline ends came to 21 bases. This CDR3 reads CASSRRSGSSLANTGELFF. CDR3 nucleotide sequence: TGCGCCAGCAGCCGACGGTCGGGGAGTTCTCTTGCGAACACCGGGGAGCTGTTTTTT.

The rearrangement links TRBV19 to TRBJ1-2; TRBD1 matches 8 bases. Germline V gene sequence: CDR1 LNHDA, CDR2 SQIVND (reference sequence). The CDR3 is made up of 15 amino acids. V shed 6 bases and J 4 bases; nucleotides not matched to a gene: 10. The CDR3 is CASSPTTGDSYGYTF. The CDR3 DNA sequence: TGTGCCAGTAGCCCCACGACAGGGGATAGCTATGGCTACACCTTC.

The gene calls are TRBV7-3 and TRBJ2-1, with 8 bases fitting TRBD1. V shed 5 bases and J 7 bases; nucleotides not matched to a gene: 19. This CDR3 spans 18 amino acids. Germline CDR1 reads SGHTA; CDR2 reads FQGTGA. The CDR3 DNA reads TGTGCCAGCAGCCCGGGACAGGATGCCGGGACTGCAAAAAATGAGCAGTTCTTC. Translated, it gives CASSPGQDAGTAKNEQFF.

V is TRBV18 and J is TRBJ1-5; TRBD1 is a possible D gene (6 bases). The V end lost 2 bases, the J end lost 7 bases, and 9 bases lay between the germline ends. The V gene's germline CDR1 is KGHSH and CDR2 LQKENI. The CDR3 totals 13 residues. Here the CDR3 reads CASSPSGGQPQHF. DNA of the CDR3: TGTGCCAGCTCACCAAGCGGGGGCCAGCCCCAGCATTTT.

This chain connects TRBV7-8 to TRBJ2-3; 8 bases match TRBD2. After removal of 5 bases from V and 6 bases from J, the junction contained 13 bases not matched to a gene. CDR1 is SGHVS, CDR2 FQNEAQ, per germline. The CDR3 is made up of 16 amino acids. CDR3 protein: CASSREGRLDSDTQYF. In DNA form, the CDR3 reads TGTGCCAGCAGCCGGGAGGGACGGCTGGATAGCGATACGCAGTATTTT.

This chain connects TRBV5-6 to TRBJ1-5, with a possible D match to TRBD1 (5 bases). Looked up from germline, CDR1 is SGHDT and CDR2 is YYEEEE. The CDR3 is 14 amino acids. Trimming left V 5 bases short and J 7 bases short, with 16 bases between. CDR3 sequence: CASSSTLGLQPQHF. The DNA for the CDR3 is TGTGCCAGCAGTTCGACGCTGGGGCTGCAGCCCCAGCATTTT.

This CDR3 reads CASSPPGVAGYNEQFF. In DNA form, the CDR3 reads TGTGCCAGCAGTCCGCCCGGGGTAGCGGGGTACAATGAGCAGTTCTTC. V gene TRBV28 combines with J gene TRBJ2-1, with 8 bases matching TRBD2. The V gene end was trimmed by 5 bases and the J gene end by 4 bases; junction bases not matched to a gene: 10. This CDR3 spans 16 amino acids. The V gene's germline CDR1 is MDHEN and CDR2 SYDVKM.

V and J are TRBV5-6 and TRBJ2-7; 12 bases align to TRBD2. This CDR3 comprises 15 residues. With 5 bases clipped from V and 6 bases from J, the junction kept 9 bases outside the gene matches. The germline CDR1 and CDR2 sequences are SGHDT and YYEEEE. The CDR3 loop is CASRVTSGGPREQYF. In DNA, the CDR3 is TGTGCCAGCAGGGTGACTAGCGGGGGCCCTCGCGAGCAGTACTTC. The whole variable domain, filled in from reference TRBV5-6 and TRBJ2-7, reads DAGVTQSPTHLIKTRGQQVTLRCSPKSGHDTVSWYQQALGQGPQFIFQYYEEEERQRGNFPDRFSGHQFPNYSSELNVNALLLGDSALYLCASRVTSGGPREQYFGPGTRLTVT.

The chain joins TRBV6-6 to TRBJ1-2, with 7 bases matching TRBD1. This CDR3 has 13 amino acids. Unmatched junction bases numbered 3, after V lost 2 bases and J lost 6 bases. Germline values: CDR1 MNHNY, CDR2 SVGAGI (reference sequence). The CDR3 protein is CASSYRGRDGYTF. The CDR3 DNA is TGTGCCAGCAGTTACAGGGGGCGTGATGGCTACACCTTC.

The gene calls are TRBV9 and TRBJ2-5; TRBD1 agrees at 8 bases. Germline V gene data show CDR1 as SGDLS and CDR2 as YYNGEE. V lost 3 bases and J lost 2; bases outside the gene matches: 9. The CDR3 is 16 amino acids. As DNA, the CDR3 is TGTGCCAGCAGCGCTGGGGGGACAGGCGCACAAGAGACCCAGTACTTC. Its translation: CASSAGGTGAQETQYF.

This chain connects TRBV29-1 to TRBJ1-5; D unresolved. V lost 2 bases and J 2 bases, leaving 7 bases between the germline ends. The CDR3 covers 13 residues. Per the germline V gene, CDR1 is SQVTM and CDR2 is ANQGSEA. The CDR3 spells CSVELGGNQPQHF. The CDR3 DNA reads TGCAGCGTTGAATTGGGCGGCAATCAGCCCCAGCATTTT.

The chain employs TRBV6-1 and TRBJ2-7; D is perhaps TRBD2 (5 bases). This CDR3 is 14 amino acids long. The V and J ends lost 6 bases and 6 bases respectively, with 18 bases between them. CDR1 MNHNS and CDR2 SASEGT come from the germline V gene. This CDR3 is CASRATGELAEQYF. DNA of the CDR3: TGTGCCAGCAGGGCAACCGGGGAGCTGGCCGAGCAGTACTTC.

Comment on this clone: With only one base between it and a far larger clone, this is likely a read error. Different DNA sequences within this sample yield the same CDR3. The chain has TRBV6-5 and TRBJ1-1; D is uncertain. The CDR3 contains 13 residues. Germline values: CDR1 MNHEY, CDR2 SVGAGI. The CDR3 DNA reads TGTGCCAGCGGAGGGAGCATGAACACTGAAGCTTTCTTC. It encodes CASGGSMNTEAFF.